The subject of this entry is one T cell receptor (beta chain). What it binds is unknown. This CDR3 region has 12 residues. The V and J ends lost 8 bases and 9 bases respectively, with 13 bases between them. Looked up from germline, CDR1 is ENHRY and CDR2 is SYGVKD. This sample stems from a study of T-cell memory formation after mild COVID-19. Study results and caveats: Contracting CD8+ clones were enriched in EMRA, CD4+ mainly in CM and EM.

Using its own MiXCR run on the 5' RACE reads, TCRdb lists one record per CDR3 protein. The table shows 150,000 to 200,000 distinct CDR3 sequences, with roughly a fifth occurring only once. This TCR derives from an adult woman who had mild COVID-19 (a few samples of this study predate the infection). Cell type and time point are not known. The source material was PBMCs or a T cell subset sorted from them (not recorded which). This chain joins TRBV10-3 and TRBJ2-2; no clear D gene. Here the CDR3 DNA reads TGTGCCATCCCCACTGAGCCCCGGGAGCTGTTTTTT. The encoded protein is CAIPTEPRELFF.